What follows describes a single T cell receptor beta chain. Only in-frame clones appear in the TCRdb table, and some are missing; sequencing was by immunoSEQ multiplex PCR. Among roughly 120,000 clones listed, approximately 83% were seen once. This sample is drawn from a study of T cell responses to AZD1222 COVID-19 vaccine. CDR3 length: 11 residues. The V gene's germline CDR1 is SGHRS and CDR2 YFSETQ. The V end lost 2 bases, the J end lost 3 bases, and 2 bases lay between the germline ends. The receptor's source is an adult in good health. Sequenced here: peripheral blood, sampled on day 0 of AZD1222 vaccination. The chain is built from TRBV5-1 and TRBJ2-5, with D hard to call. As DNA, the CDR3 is TGCGCCAGCAGCTTCAAAGAGACCCAGTACTTC. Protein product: CASSFKETQYF.